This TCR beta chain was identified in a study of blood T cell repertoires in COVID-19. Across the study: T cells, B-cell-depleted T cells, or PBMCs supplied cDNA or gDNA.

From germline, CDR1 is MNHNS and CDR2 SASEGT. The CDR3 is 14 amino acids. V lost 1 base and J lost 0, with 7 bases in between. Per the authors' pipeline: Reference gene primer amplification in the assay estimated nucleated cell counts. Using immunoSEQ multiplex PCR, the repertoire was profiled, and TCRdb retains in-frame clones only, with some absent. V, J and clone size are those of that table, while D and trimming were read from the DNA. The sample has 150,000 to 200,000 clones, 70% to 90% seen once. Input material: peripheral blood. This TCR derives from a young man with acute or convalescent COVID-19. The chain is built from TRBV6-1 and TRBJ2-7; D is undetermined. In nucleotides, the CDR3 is TGTGCCAGCAGTGAAGTCACAAGCTCCTACGAGCAGTACGTC. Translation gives CASSEVTSSYEQYV.